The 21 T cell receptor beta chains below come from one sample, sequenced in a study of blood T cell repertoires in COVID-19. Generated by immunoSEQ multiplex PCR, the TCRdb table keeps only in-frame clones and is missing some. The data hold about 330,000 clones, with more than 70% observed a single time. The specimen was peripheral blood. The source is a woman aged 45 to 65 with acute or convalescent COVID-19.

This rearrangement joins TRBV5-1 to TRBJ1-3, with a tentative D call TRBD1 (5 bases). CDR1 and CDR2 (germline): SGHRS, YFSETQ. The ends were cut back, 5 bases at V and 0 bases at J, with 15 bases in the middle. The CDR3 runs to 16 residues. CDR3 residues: CASRKDIDSSGNTIYF. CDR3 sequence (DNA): TGCGCCAGCAGAAAGGACATCGACAGCTCTGGAAACACCATATATTTT.

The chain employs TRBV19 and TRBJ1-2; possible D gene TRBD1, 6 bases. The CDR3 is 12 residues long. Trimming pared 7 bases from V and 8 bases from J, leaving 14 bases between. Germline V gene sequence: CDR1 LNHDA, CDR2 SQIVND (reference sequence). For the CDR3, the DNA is TGTGCCAGTATCGGACAGTTGAGGGGCTACACCTTC. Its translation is CASIGQLRGYTF. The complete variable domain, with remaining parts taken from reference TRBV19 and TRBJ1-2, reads DGGITQSPKYLFRKEGQNVTLSCEQNLNHDAMYWYRQDPGQGLRLIYYSQIVNDFQKGDIAEGYSVSREKKESFPLTVTSAQKNPTAFYLCASIGQLRGYTFGSGTRLTVV.

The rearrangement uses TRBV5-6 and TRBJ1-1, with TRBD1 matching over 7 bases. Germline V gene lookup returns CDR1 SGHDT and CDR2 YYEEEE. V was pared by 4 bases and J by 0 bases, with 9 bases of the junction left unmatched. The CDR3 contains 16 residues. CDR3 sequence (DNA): TGTGCCAGCAGCCCGGGGACAGCTTTCATGAACACTGAAGCTTTCTTT. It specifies CASSPGTAFMNTEAFF.

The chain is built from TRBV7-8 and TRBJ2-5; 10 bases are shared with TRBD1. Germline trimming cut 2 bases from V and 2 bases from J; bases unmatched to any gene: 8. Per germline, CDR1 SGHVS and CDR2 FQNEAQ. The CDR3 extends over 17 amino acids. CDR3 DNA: TGTGCCAGCAGCTTAAATTTGGGACAGGGGCCGCAAGAGACCCAGTACTTC. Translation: CASSLNLGQGPQETQYF.

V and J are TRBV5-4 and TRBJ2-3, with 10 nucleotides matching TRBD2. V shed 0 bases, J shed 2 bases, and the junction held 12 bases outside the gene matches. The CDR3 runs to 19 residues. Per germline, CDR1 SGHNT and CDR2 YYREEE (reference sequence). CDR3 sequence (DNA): TGTGCCAGCAGCTTGGTTAGGACTAGCGGCATCGGTCTCACAGATACGCAGTATTTT. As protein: CASSLVRTSGIGLTDTQYF.

CDR3 protein: CASLQGWAEAFF. The CDR3 bases are TGTGCCAGCTTACAGGGCTGGGCTGAAGCTTTCTTT. This sequence joins TRBV2 and TRBJ1-1; D perhaps matches TRBD1 (6 bases). V shed 8 bases and J shed 6 bases, with 13 bases lying between them. CDR1 is SNHLY and CDR2 is FYNNEI in the germline V gene. The length of the CDR3 is 12 residues.

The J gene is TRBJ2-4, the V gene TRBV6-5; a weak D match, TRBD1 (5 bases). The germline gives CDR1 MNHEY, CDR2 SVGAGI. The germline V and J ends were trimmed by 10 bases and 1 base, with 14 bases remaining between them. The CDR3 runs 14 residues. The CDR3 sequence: CATEAGSAKNIQYF. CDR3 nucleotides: TGTGCCACCGAGGCAGGGTCCGCCAAAAACATTCAGTACTTC.

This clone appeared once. In DNA, the CDR3 is TGCGCCAGCCACACCGGGACAGGGGTGGGGGACTATGGCTACACCTTC. It yields the protein CASHTGTGVGDYGYTF. J is TRBJ1-2 and V is TRBV5-1, with 10 positions matching TRBD1. The V gene's germline CDR1 is SGHRS and CDR2 YFSETQ. With 7 bases clipped from V and 3 bases from J, the junction kept 12 bases outside the gene matches. The CDR3 has 16 amino acids. Full variable domain (missing parts from reference TRBV5-1 and TRBJ1-2): KAGVTQTPRYLIKTRGQQVTLSCSPISGHRSVSWYQQTPGQGLQFLFEYFSETQRNKGNFPGRFSGRQFSNSRSEMNVSTLELGDSALYLCASHTGTGVGDYGYTFGSGTRLTVV.

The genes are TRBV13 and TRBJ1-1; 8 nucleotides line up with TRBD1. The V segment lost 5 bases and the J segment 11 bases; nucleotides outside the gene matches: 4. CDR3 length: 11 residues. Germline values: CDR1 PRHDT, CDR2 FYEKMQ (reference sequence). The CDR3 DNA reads TGTGCCAGCAGCACGACAGGGGCCGCTTTCTTT. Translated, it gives CASSTTGAAFF.

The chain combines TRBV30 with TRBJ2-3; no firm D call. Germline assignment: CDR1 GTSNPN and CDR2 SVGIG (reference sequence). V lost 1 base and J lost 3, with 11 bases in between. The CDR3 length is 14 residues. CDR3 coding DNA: TGTGCCTGGAGTGATCGTTTCCTGACAGATACGCAGTATTTT. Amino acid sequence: CAWSDRFLTDTQYF. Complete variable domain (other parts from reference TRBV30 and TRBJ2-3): SQTIHQWPATLVQPVGSPLSLECTVEGTSNPNLYWYRQAAGRGLQLLFYSVGIGQISSEVPQNLSASRPQDRQFILSSKKLLLSDSGFYLCAWSDRFLTDTQYFGPGTRLTVL.

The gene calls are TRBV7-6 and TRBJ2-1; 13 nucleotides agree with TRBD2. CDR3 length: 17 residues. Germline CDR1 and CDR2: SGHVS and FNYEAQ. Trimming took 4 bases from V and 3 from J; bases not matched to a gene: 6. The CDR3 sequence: CASSSLAGGGGYNEQFF. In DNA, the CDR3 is TGTGCCAGCAGCTCACTAGCGGGAGGGGGGGGCTACAATGAGCAGTTCTTC.

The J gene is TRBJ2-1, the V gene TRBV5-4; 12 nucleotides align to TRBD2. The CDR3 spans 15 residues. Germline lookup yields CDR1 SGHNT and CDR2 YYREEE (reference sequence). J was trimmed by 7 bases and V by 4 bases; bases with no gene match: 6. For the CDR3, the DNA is TGTGCCAGCAGCGTTACTAGCGGGGGGTTAAATGAGCAGTTCTTC. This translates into CASSVTSGGLNEQFF.

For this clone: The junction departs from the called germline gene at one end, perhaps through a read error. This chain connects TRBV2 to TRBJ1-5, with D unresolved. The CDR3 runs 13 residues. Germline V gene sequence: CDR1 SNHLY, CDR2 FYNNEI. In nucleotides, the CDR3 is TGTGCCAGCGGTGACGGAGGCAATCAGCCCCAGCATTTT. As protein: CASGDGGNQPQHF. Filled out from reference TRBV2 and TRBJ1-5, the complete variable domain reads EPEVTQTPSHQVTQMGQEVILRCVPISNHLYFYWYRQILGQKVEFLVSFYNNEISEKSEIFDDQFSVERPDGSNFTLKIRSTKLEDSAMYFCASGDGGNQPQHFGDGTRLSIL.

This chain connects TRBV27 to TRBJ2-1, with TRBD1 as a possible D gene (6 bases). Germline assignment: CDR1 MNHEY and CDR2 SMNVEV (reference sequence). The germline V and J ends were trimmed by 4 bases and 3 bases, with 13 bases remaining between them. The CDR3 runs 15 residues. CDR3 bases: TGTGCCAGCAGTTCACTACGGACAGACTACAATGAGCAGTTCTTC. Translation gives CASSSLRTDYNEQFF.

CDR3 DNA: TGTGCCACCAGGGGACGGGACAACCCTAACTATGGCTACACCTTC. This codes for CATRGRDNPNYGYTF. The chain links TRBV15 to TRBJ1-2, with D possibly TRBD1 on 6 matching bases. V lost 6 bases, J lost 0 bases, and 14 bases lay in between. Looked up from germline, CDR1 is LNHNV and CDR2 is YYDKDF (reference sequence). CDR3 size: 15 residues.

The CDR3 is CASSLYTGTSGGNNEQFF. The CDR3 DNA reads TGTGCCAGCAGCTTATATACCGGGACTAGCGGGGGGAACAATGAGCAGTTCTTC. The J gene is TRBJ2-1, the V gene TRBV5-4; 15 bases are shared with TRBD2. The CDR3 is made up of 18 amino acids. From germline, CDR1 is SGHNT and CDR2 YYREEE (reference sequence). With V trimmed by 2 bases and J by 5 bases, 8 bases remained unmatched. The variable domain in full, with the rest retrieved from reference TRBV5-4 and TRBJ2-1, is ETGVTQSPTHLIKTRGQQVTLRCSSQSGHNTVSWYQQALGQGPQFIFQYYREEENGRGNFPPRFSGLQFPNYSSELNVNALELDDSALYLCASSLYTGTSGGNNEQFFGPGTRLTVL.

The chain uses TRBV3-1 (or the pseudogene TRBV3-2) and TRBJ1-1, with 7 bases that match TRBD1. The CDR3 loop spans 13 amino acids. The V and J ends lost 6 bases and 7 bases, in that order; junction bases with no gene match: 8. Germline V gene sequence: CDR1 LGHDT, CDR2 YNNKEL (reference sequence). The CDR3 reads CASSPNRGGEAFF. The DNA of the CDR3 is TGTGCCAGCAGTCCGAACAGGGGTGGTGAAGCTTTCTTT.

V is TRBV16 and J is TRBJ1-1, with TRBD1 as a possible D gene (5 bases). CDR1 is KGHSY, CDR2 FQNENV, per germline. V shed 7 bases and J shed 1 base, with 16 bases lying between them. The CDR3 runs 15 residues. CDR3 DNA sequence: TGTGCCAGCAACAACGTCTGGGGGGGGAACACTGAAGCTTTCTTT. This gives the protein CASNNVWGGNTEAFF.

CDR3 nucleotides: TGTGCCATCAGTCTTCCGGATGGGGGGGGAGGGCCAGACAATGAGCAGTTCTTC. Translating it yields CAISLPDGGGGPDNEQFF. The chain uses TRBV10-3 and TRBJ2-1; TRBD2 agrees at 7 bases. V dropped 5 bases and J dropped 5; count of bases not matched to a gene: 18. There are 18 residues in the CDR3. Per the germline V gene, CDR1 is ENHRY and CDR2 is SYGVKD.

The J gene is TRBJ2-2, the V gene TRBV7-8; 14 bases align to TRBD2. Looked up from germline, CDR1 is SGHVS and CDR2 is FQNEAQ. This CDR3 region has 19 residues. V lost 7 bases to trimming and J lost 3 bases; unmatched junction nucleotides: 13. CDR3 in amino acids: CASTGLAGGLLGDTGELFF. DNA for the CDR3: TGTGCCAGCACCGGACTAGCGGGGGGCCTCTTGGGAGACACCGGGGAGCTGTTTTTT.

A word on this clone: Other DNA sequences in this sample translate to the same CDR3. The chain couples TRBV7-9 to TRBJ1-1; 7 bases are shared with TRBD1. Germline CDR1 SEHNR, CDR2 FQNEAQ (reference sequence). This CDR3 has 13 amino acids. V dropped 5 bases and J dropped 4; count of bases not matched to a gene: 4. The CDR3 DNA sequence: TGTGCCAGCAGCCGGACAGGCAGCACTGAAGCTTTCTTT. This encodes CASSRTGSTEAFF.